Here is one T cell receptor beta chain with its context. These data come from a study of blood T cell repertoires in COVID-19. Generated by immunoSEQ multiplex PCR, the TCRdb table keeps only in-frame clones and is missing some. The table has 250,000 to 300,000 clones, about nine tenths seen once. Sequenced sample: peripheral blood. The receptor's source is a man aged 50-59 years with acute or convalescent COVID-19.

CDR3 sequence: CAWSVRGSGNTIYF. The CDR3 DNA reads as TGTGCCTGGAGTGTACGGGGGTCGGGAAACACCATATATTTT. The chain joins TRBV30 to TRBJ1-3, with TRBD1 as a possible D gene (5 bases). The V end was cut by 0 bases, the J end by 4 bases, with 10 bases between. The length of the CDR3 is 14 residues. The germline gives CDR1 GTSNPN, CDR2 SVGIG (reference sequence).